This section outlines one T cell receptor beta chain sequence together with its context. Antigen unknown. The V and J ends lost 1 base and 6 bases respectively, with 8 bases between them. This CDR3 is built from 13 residues. Germline CDR1 is SGHDT and CDR2 is YYEEEE. The sample is drawn from a study of regulatory T cells in long-lasting Graves disease. The time point denotes: persistent/refractory GD, antithyroid drugs over 5 years with positive TRAb. PBMC-derived RNA was used for the TCR library. In building TCR beta libraries, iRepertoire HTBI primers were used together with Arm-PCR of CDR3 regions. TCRdb itself ran the multiplex PCR reads through MiXCR, one entry per CDR3 protein. Among 450,000 or so distinct CDR3 sequences listed, around 20% were seen once. Study-wide points: TCR diversity was lower in persistent Graves' patients (versus newly diagnosed ones). Newly diagnosed disease favored TRBV20-1 and TRBJ2-1 over persistent disease.

This receptor was obtained from a female donor with Graves disease. The V and J genes are TRBV5-6 and TRBJ1-5; D ambiguous. The sample here was peripheral blood mononuclear cells (PBMCs), taken when the disease was refractory, from a patient treated with antithyroid drugs. In nucleotides, the CDR3 is TGTGCCAGCAGCTTGACCCCTGCTCAGCCCCAGCATTTT. Protein product: CASSLTPAQPQHF. The whole variable domain, remainder taken from reference TRBV5-6 and TRBJ1-5, is DAGVTQSPTHLIKTRGQQVTLRCSPKSGHDTVSWYQQALGQGPQFIFQYYEEEERQRGNFPDRFSGHQFPNYSSELNVNALLLGDSALYLCASSLTPAQPQHFGDGTRLSIL.